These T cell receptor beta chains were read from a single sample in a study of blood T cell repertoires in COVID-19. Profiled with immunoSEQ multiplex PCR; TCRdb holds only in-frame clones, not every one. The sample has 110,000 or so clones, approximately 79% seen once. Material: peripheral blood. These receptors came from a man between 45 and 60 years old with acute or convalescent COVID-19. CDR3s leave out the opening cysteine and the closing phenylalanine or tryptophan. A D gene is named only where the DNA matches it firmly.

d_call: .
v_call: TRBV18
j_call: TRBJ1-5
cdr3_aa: ASSLRHGNNQPQH

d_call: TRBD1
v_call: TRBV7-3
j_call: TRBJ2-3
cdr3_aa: ASSLDRNTDTQY

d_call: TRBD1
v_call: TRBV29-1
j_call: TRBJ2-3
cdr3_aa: SVVQGPDTQY

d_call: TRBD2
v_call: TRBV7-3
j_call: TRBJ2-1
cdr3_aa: ASSSREGGRGEQF

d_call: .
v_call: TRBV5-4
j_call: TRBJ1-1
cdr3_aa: ASSLGHQNTEAF

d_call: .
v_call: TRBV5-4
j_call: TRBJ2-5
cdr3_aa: ASSLGGQETQY

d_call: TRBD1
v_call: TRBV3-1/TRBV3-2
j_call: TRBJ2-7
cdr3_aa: ASSMGQSYEQY

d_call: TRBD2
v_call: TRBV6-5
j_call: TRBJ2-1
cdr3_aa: ASTLAGGYEQF

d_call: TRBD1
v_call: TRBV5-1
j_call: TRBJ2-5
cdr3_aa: ASSPGTVLEETQY

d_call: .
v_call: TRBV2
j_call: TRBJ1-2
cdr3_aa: ASSVGHEVIVYGYT

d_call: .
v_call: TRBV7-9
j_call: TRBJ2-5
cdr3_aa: ASSRQAQQETQY

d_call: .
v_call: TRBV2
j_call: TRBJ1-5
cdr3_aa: ASQGIYEGNQPQH

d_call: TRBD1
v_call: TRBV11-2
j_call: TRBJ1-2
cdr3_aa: ASSLNRGHGYT

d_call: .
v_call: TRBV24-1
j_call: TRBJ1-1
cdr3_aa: ATSDREGEAF

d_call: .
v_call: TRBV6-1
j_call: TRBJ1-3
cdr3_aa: ASSEGQRNTIY

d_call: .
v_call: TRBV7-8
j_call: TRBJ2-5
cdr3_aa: ASSSYLQDQETQY

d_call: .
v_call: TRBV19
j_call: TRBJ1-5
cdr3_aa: ASSMWLYQPQH

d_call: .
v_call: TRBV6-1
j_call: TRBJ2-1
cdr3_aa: ASSERVSSYNEQF

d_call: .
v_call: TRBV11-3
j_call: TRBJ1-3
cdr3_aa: ASSSYGGESGNTIY

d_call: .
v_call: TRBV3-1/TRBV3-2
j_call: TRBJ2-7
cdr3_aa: ASSQTGPHEQY

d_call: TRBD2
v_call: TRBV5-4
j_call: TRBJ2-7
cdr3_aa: ASSFRTSGGHEQY

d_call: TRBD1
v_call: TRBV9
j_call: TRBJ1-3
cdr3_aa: ASRTGVFSGNTIY

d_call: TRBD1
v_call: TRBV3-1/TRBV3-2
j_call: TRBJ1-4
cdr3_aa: ASSGGQGGKLF

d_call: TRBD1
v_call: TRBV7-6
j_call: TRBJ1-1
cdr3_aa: ASSFQTPGQGTEAF

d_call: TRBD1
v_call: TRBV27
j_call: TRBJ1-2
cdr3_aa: ASSLLAGQGPYGYT

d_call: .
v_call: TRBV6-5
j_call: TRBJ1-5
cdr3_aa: ASSKEGQPQH

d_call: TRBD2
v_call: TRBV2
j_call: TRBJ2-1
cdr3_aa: ASSDPRTSGGLYNEQF

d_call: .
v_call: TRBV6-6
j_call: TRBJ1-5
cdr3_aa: ASSPRPRGVRSNQPQH

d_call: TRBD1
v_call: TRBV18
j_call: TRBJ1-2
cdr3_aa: ASSPDRVTGGYT

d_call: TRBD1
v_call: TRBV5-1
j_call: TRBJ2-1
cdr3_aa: ASSRQGDIDNEQF

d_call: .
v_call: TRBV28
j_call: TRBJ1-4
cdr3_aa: ASSSHRDLGGATNEKLF

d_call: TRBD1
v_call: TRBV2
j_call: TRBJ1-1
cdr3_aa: ASSVGPGGEAF

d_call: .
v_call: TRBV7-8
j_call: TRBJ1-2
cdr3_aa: ASSLTTGQHYGYT

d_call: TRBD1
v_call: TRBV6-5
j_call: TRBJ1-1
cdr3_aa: ASSSSPDRAAF

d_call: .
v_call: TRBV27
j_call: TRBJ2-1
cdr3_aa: ASSWSGAGLYNEQF

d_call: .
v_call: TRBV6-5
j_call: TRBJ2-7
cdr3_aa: ASNRLEVGYEQY

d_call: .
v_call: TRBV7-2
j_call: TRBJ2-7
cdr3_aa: ASSLTAPYEQY

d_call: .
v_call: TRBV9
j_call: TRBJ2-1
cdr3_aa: ASSVVGSEQF

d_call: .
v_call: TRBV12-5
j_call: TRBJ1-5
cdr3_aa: ASGLTDDGRQPQH

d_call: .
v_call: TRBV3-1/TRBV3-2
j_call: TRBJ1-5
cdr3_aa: ASGQPYSNQPQH